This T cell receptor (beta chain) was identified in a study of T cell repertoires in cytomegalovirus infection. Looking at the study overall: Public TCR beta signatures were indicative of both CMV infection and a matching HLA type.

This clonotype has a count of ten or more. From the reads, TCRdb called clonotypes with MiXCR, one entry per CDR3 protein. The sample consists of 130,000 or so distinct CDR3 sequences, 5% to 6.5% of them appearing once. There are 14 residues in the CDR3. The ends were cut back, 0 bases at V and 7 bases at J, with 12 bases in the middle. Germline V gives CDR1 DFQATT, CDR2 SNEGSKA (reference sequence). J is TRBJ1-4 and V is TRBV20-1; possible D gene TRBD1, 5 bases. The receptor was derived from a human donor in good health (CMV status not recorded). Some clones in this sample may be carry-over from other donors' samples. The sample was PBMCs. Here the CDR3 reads CSARDRGIGEKLFF. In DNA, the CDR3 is TGCAGTGCTAGAGATCGGGGCATCGGTGAAAAACTGTTTTTT.